This passage covers 23 T cell receptor beta chains from one sample sequenced in a study of OX40 agonist ivuxolimab in advanced cancers. TCRdb's table, derived via immunoSEQ multiplex PCR, lists solely in-frame clones and lacks some. The sample carries 82,000 or so clones, around 85% recorded once. This material consisted of CD4+ or CD8+ T cells sorted from blood, taken in a trial of the OX40 agonist ivuxolimab. The receptors stem from an adult with an advanced solid tumor such as melanoma, head and neck, liver or kidney cancer.

This clone has just one count. This rearrangement joins TRBV7-3 to TRBJ2-1, with a possible D match to TRBD1 (6 bases). Germline assignment: CDR1 SGHTA and CDR2 FQGTGA. Between the trimmed V and J ends, which lost 2 bases and 5 bases, there was a span of 10 bases. The CDR3 runs to 14 residues. The CDR3 here is CASSLRGGHNEQFF. Written as DNA, the CDR3 is TGTGCCAGCAGCTTACGAGGGGGACACAATGAGCAGTTCTTC.

This clone was recorded once. The gene calls are TRBV29-1 and TRBJ1-5; TRBD1 agrees at 11 bases. The J segment lost 2 bases and the V segment lost 7 bases, leaving 10 bases of the junction unmatched. Germline V gene sequence: CDR1 SQVTM, CDR2 ANQGSEA. CDR3 size: 16 residues. The CDR3 is CSASGTGGVGNQPQHF. For the CDR3, the DNA is TGCAGCGCTTCCGGGACAGGGGGAGTTGGCAATCAGCCCCAGCATTTT.

The V call is TRBV9, the J call TRBJ1-3; weak D call: TRBD1 (6 bases). The CDR3 is 15 residues long. V was shortened by 0 bases and J by 3 bases, with 10 bases between the two germline ends. Germline CDR1 SGDLS, CDR2 YYNGEE. CDR3 in amino acids: CASSVEGGHGNTIYF. Here the CDR3 DNA reads TGTGCCAGCAGCGTAGAAGGGGGGCATGGAAACACCATATATTTT.

This chain links TRBV7-9 with TRBJ1-4; D may be TRBD1 (5 bases). Deletions cut 2 bases from V and 5 bases from J, with 12 bases between. Looked up from germline, CDR1 is SEHNR and CDR2 is FQNEAQ (reference sequence). This CDR3 contains 15 residues. Written as DNA, the CDR3 is TGTGCCAGCAGCTTAACAGGTTGGGAGAATGAAAAACTGTTTTTT. It translates to CASSLTGWENEKLFF.

The table lists this clone with a count of one. The rearrangement uses TRBV29-1 and TRBJ2-7; a weak D match, TRBD1 (7 bases). This CDR3 has 13 residues. V lost 4 bases, J lost 0 bases, and 10 bases lay in between. Germline CDR1 SQVTM, CDR2 ANQGSEA. The CDR3 reads CSVAGGTSYEQYF. The CDR3 DNA sequence: TGCAGCGTTGCAGGGGGGACCTCCTACGAGCAGTACTTC.

A word on this clone: This sample includes further DNA sequences coding for the same CDR3. The genes are TRBV6-5 and TRBJ1-6; TRBD1 is a possible D gene (5 bases). From germline, CDR1 is MNHEY and CDR2 SVGAGI. Trimming removed 2 bases from V and 9 bases from J, with 11 bases in between. This CDR3 contains 14 residues. The CDR3 nucleotides are TGTGCCAGCAGTTACGAGACAGACATTTCACCCCTCCACTTT. Translated, it gives CASSYETDISPLHF.

A single count supports this clone. This sequence joins TRBV7-6 and TRBJ2-2; 7 bases fit TRBD1. CDR3 length equals 17 residues. Germline-derived CDR1 and CDR2 are SGHVS and FNYEAQ. After removal of 5 bases from V and 0 bases from J, the junction contained 9 bases not matched to a gene. CDR3 amino acids: CASSKLGGATNTGELFF. CDR3 DNA sequence: TGTGCCAGCAGCAAACTAGGGGGCGCTACGAACACCGGGGAGCTGTTTTTT.

This clone was picked up one time. This chain joins TRBV5-4 and TRBJ1-6, with 9 bases identical to TRBD1. Germline trimming cut 4 bases from V and 10 bases from J; bases unmatched to any gene: 12. The germline CDR1 and CDR2 sequences are SGHNT and YYREEE (reference sequence). The CDR3 is made up of 16 amino acids. CDR3 DNA sequence: TGTGCCAGCAGCCCCAGGACAGGGGTATTGGAATCACCCCTCCACTTT. Its translation is CASSPRTGVLESPLHF.

CDR3 nucleotides: TGTGCCAGCAGTGGCCTCCCGGGACAGGGAACGAGAGAGCAGTACTTC. It is translated as CASSGLPGQGTREQYF. The V and J genes are TRBV28 and TRBJ2-7, with TRBD1 matching 9 bases. J was trimmed by 7 bases and V by 5 bases; bases with no gene match: 15. CDR3 length: 16 residues. Per germline, CDR1 MDHEN and CDR2 SYDVKM.

J is TRBJ1-6 and V is TRBV27; 7 positions agree with TRBD1. Germline lookup yields CDR1 MNHEY and CDR2 SMNVEV (reference sequence). The V segment lost 5 bases and the J segment 6 bases; nucleotides outside the gene matches: 4. This CDR3 spans 14 amino acids. The CDR3 DNA reads TGTGCCAGCAGTGGGGGACAGACTAATTCACCCCTCCACTTT. Amino acids: CASSGGQTNSPLHF.

The chain uses TRBV2 and TRBJ2-5, with D unclear. The CDR3 runs to 15 residues. Germline V gene lookup returns CDR1 SNHLY and CDR2 FYNNEI. With 7 bases removed from V and 5 bases from J, the gap between germline ends came to 20 bases. This CDR3 reads CASIRLRVDRETQYF. CDR3 DNA: TGTGCCAGCATCCGATTACGGGTTGATCGTGAGACCCAGTACTTC.

This chain uses TRBV5-1 with TRBJ2-1; 9 positions agree with TRBD2. The CDR3 is 16 amino acids. The germline V gene has CDR1 SGHRS and CDR2 YFSETQ. V lost 5 bases, J lost 8 bases, and 14 bases stayed unmatched. CDR3 sequence: CASSPPGLASVYEQFF. The CDR3 region has the DNA TGCGCCAGCAGTCCGCCGGGACTAGCAAGTGTGTATGAGCAGTTCTTC.

In this sample, this clone turned up a few times. This rearrangement joins TRBV5-4 to TRBJ2-1; 8 bases agree with TRBD1. J gave up 0 bases and V 4 bases, and 9 bases lay outside the gene matches. The CDR3 is 17 residues long. Germline CDR1 reads SGHNT; CDR2 reads YYREEE (reference sequence). This CDR3 is CASSPPGQASSYNEQFF. The DNA of the CDR3 is TGTGCCAGCAGCCCTCCGGGACAGGCTAGCTCCTACAATGAGCAGTTCTTC.

The chain uses TRBV28 and TRBJ2-5; D is perhaps TRBD1 or TRBD2 (5 bases each). The DNA matches TRBJ2-7 better at its end, which makes the J call doubtful. Germline CDR1 MDHEN, CDR2 SYDVKM. The CDR3 length is 15 residues. The CDR3 DNA reads TGTGCCAGCAGCCCTACCGGGACGGAGTCCTACGAGCAGTACTTC. Protein product: CASSPTGTESYEQYF.

The gene calls are TRBV11-3 and TRBJ2-7, with D uncertain. The CDR3 extends over 13 amino acids. Trimming removed 5 bases from V and 4 bases from J, with 12 bases in between. The V gene's germline CDR1 is SGHNT and CDR2 YENEEA. CDR3 sequence (DNA): TGTGCCAGCAGCCCCCGAAGTGGGTACGAGCAGTACTTC. Protein product: CASSPRSGYEQYF.

The chain is built from TRBV28 and TRBJ2-6; D ambiguous. CDR1 and CDR2 from the germline V gene are MDHEN and SYDVKM. Trimming pared 3 bases from V and 0 bases from J, leaving 6 bases between. CDR3 length: 15 residues. This chain's CDR3 is CASSLVNSGANVLTF. In nucleotides, the CDR3 is TGTGCCAGCAGTTTGGTTAACTCTGGGGCCAACGTCCTGACTTTC.

V is TRBV19 and J is TRBJ2-2; 7 nucleotides align to TRBD1. J gave up 0 bases and V 4 bases, and 2 bases lay outside the gene matches. This CDR3 is 15 amino acids long. Germline CDR1 LNHDA, CDR2 SQIVND (reference sequence). The CDR3, as DNA: TGTGCCAGTAGTAGGGACAGCGCGAACACCGGGGAGCTGTTTTTT. This encodes CASSRDSANTGELFF.

The V call is TRBV18, the J call TRBJ1-1; 12 nucleotides agree with TRBD1. Trimming removed 2 bases from V and 5 bases from J; junction bases left unmatched: 6. This CDR3 is built from 16 residues. The germline CDR1 and CDR2 sequences are KGHSH and LQKENI. CDR3 residues: CASSPGTGGARTEAFF. The CDR3 bases are TGTGCCAGCTCACCAGGGACAGGGGGCGCTCGGACTGAAGCTTTCTTT.

The chain carries TRBV5-4 and TRBJ1-1, with D maybe TRBD1 (5 bases). CDR3 length: 14 residues. The V gene lost 0 bases and the J gene lost 5 bases, with 11 bases spanning the gap. Germline V lookup: CDR1 SGHNT, CDR2 YYREEE (reference sequence). The CDR3 loop reads CASSLGTPGTEAFF. The CDR3 nucleotides are TGTGCCAGCAGCTTGGGGACCCCAGGGACTGAAGCTTTCTTT.

The genes are TRBV11-2 and TRBJ1-4, with D possibly TRBD1 on 5 matching bases. In germline, CDR1 is SGHAT, CDR2 FQNNGV. V was trimmed by 3 bases and J by 7 bases, leaving 12 bases between them. The CDR3 is 14 residues long. The CDR3 nucleotides are TGTGCCAGCAGCTTCGCGGGGGTGGGTGAAAAACTGTTTTTT. Translating it yields CASSFAGVGEKLFF.

This clone is a singleton in its sample. The CDR3 loop is CASSLGTQFHEQFF. DNA of the CDR3: TGTGCCAGCAGCTTAGGGACCCAGTTCCATGAGCAGTTCTTC. The V call is TRBV11-3, the J call TRBJ2-1; D is unclear. V dropped 1 base and J dropped 8 bases, with 12 bases sitting between them. The length of the CDR3 is 14 residues. Germline V gene lookup returns CDR1 SGHNT and CDR2 YENEEA.

The gene calls are TRBV7-2 and TRBJ2-5; TRBD1 might be the D (6 bases). Trimming pared 5 bases from V and 5 bases from J, leaving 15 bases between. Germline values: CDR1 SGHTA, CDR2 FQGNSA. This CDR3 has 14 amino acids. Written as DNA, the CDR3 is TGTGCCAGCAGCGCCCAACAGGGTCTGGAGACCCAGTACTTC. Amino acid sequence: CASSAQQGLETQYF.

The chain employs TRBV9 and TRBJ1-6; D remains ambiguous. Trimming shortened V by 0 bases and J by 6 bases, and 13 bases separated the two germline ends. Per germline, CDR1 SGDLS and CDR2 YYNGEE. The CDR3 loop spans 16 amino acids. Written as DNA, the CDR3 is TGTGCCAGCAGCGTAGACCTACAGCCACGTAATTCACCCCTCCACTTT. It yields the protein CASSVDLQPRNSPLHF.